Below, one TCR beta chain is given with its context. Its specificity is not known. This record comes from a study of molecular identifiers for immune sequencing clone quantification. The CDR3 is 19 amino acids. V lost 4 bases and J lost 2; bases outside the gene matches: 12. Germline CDR1 is MNHEY and CDR2 is SVGEGT. Naive CD8 T cells were picked out by sorting for CD8+CD4-CCR7+CD45RA+. Listed TCR primers, together with previously described methods, were used for the bulk TCR libraries. In TCRdb, the PCR reads were re-called with MiXCR into one record per CDR3 protein. The sample includes over 300,000 distinct CDR3 sequences, 24% of them seen just once. Regarding the study as a whole: Jurkat TCR RNA that was spiked in from one cell was reportedly detectable among some 1 million naive cells. Clonotypes topping 20 RNA copies carried over 97% of effector molecules but under 1% of naive ones.

The V gene is TRBV6-2 or TRBV6-3, the J gene TRBJ2-2; 11 bases map to TRBD1. This TCR was sampled from a human donor in good health. Some libraries in this study had Jurkat cell RNA spiked in. The sequenced material came from naive CD8+ T cells from blood, with Jurkat cell RNA spiked in. Stated subset: FACS-sorted CD8+CD4-CCR7+CD45RA+ naive T cells. The CDR3 is CASSFPARTGGGNTGELFF. CDR3 nucleotides: TGTGCCAGCAGTTTCCCGGCACGGACAGGGGGCGGTAACACCGGGGAGCTGTTTTTT.